This T cell receptor beta chain was captured by sequencing in a study of T cell responses to AZD1222 COVID-19 vaccine. Profiled with immunoSEQ multiplex PCR; TCRdb holds only in-frame clones, not every one. Among 95,000 to 100,000 clones listed, about 87% were seen once. The CDR3 has 11 amino acids. With 4 bases removed from V and 4 bases from J, the gap between germline ends came to 5 bases. Details on this clone: The target antigen is unknown.

The study's findings and limits: Regions left unmutated in variants are reportedly the target of nearly half of spike-specific TCRs. Dominant at 160-218 and 743-854, vaccine-associated CD4 TCRs also spanned spike. Females outnumbered males among donors, who were mostly white British; clonal diversity was possibly underestimated. Sampled repertoires all dated from after the peak T cell response.

The V gene is TRBV12-3 or TRBV12-4, the J gene TRBJ2-7; D gene unclear. This TCR came from an adult who received the AZD1222 COVID-19 vaccine. This specimen was peripheral blood, taken 28 days after the second AZD1222 dose. The CDR3 region has the DNA TGTGCCAGCAGTTCTGTTTACGAGCAGTACTTC. This codes for CASSSVYEQYF.